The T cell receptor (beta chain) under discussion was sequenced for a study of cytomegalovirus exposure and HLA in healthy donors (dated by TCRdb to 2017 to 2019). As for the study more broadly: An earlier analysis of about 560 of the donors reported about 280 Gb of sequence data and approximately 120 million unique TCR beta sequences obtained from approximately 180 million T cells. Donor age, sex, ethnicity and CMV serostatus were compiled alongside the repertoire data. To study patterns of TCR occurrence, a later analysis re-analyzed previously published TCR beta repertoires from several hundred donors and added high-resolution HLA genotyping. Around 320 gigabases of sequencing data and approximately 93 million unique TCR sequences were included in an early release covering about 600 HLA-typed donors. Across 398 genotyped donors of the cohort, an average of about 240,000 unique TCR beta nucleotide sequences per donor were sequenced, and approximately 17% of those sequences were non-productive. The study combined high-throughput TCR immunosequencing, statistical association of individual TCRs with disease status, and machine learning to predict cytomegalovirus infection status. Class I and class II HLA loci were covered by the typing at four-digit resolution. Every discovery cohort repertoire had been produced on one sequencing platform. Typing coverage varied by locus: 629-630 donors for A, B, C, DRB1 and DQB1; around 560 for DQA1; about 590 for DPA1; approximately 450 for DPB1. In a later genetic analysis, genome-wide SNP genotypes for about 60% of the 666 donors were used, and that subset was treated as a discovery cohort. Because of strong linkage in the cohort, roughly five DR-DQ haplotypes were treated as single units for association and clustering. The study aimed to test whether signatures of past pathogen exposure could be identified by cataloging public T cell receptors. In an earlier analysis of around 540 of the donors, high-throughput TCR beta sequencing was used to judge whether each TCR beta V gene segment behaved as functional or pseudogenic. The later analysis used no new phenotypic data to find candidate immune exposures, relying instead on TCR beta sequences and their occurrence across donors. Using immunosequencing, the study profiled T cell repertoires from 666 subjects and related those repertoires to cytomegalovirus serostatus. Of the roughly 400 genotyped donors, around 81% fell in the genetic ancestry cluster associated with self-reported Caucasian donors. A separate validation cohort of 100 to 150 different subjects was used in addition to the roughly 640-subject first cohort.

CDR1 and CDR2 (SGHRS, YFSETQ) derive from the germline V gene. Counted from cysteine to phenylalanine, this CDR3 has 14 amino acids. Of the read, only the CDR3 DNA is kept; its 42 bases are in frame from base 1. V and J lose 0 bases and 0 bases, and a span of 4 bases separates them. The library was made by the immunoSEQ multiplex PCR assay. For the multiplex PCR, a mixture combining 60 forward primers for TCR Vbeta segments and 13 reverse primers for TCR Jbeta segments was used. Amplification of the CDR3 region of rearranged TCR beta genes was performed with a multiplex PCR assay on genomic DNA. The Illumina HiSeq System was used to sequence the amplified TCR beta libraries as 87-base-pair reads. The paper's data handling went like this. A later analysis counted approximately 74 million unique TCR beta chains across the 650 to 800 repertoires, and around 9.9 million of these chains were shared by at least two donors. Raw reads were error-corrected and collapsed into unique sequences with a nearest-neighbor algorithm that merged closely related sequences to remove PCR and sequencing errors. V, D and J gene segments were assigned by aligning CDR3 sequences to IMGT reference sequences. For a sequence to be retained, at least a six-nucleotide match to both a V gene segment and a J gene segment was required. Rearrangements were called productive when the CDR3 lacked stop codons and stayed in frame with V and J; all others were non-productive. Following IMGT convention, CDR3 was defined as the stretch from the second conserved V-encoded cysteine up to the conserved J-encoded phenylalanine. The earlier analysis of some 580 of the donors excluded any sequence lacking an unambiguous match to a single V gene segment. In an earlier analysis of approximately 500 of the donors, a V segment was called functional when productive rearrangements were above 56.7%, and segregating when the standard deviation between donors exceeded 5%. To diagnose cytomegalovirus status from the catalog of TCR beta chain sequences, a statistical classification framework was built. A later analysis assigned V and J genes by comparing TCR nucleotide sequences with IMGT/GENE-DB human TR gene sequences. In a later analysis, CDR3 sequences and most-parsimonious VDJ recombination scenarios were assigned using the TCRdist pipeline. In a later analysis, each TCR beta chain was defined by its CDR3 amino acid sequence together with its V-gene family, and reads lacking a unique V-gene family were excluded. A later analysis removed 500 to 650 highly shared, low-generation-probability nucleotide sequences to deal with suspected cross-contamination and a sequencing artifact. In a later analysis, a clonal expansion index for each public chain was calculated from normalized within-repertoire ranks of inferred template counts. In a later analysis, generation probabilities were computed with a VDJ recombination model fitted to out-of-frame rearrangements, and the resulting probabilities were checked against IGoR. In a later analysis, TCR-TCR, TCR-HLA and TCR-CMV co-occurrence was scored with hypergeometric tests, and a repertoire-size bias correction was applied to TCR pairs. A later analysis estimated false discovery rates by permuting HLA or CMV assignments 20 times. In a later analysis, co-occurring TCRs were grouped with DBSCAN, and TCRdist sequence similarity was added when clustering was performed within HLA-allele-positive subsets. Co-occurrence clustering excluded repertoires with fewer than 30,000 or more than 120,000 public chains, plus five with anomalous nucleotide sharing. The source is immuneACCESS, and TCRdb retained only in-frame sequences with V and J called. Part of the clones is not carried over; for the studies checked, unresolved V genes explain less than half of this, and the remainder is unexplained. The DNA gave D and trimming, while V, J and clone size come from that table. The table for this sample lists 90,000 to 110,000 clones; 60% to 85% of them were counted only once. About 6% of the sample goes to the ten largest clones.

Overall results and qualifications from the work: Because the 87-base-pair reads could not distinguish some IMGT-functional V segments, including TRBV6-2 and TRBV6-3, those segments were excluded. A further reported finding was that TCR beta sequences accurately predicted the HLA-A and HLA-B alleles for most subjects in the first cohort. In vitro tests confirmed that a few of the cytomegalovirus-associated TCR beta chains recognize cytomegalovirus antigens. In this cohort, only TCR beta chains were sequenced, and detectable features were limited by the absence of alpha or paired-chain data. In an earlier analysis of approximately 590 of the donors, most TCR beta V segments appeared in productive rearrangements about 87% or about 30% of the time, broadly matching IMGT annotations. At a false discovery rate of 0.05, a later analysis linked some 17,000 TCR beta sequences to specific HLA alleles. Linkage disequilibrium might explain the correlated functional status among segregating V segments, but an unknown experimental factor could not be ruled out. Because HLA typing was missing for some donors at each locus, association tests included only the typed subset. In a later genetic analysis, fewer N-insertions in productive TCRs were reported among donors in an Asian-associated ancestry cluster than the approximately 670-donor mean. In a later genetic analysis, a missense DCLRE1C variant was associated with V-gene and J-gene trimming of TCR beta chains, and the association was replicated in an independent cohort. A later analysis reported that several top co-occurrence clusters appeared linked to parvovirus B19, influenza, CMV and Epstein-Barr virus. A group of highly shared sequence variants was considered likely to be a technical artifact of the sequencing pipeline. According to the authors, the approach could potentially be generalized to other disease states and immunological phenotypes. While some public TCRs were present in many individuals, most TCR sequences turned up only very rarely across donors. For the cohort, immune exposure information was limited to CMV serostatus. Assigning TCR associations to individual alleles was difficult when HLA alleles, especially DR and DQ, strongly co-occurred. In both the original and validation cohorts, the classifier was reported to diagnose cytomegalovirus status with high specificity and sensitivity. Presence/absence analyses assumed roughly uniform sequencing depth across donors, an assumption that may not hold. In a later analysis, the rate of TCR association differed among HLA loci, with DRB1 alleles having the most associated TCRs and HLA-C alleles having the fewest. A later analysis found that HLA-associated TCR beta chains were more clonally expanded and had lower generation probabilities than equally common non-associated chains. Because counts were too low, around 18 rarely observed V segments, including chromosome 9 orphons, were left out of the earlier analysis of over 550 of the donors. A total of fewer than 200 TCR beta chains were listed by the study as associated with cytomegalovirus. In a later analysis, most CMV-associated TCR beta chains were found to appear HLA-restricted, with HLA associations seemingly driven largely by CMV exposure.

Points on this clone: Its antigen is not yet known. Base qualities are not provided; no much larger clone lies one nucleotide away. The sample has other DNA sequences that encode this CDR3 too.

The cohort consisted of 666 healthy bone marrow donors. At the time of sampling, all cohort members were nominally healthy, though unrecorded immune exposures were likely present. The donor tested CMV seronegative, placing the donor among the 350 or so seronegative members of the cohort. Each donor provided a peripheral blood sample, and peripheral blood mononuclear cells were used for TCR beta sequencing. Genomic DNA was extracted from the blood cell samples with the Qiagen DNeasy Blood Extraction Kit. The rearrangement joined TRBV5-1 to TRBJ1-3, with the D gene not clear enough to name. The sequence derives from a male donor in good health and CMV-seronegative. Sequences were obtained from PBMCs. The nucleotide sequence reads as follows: TGCGCCAGCAGCTTGGACAGCTCTGGAAACACCATATATTTT. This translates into CASSLDSSGNTIYF.